This T cell receptor (beta chain) was documented in a study of T cells after yellow fever vaccination. General study results and limits: Weaker overall, the secondary response nonetheless peaked faster (day 5 versus 15). Contaminants from the bulk population, in the form of abundant clonotypes, could be found in FACS-sorted repertoires. Post-booster reappearance was seen for most primary-vaccination clones (about 95% CD4, 80% to 90% CD8).

This clonotype was picked up many times. J lost 1 base, V lost 1 base, and 5 bases had no gene match. Germline values: CDR1 LGHNA, CDR2 YNFKEQ. CDR3 size: 16 residues. As TCR cDNA was made by 5'RACE template switching, a universal primer site and UMIs were added. MiXCR was run by TCRdb on the 5' RACE reads, yielding one entry per CDR3 protein. Among about 85,000 distinct CDR3 sequences listed, roughly 14% were seen once. This receptor was taken from a man younger than 35 who received the YFV17D yellow fever vaccine. The sequencing here drew on CD8+ T cells not binding an NS4B(214-222) dextramer, sorted from PBMCs, taken roughly 20 days after the first yellow fever vaccination. The rearrangement joins TRBV4-2 to TRBJ2-3, with 7 bases aligning to TRBD2. Here the CDR3 reads CASSQVGGDRTDTQYF. CDR3 DNA: TGTGCCAGCAGCCAAGTTGGGGGGGACCGCACAGATACGCAGTATTTT.